This TCR beta chain was retrieved from a study of T-cell reconstitution after alpha-beta-depleted transplantation in children. Study-level findings and limits: Expanded graft clones numbering several hundred reportedly gave rise to alpha-beta T cells about two months after transplant. One year post-transplant, T-cell counts and diversity were largely derived from T cells produced anew. Several patients had high TCRbeta diversity at day 60; it came from surviving recipient T cells and thymic progenitors.

This clonotype was picked up many times. Its antigen is as yet unknown. The germline V and J ends were trimmed by 2 bases and 2 bases, with 8 bases remaining between them. The germline V gene has CDR1 SGHRS and CDR2 YFSETQ. The CDR3 consists of 14 residues. Preparation of the TCRbeta library was carried out with unique molecular identifiers. MiXCR was run by TCRdb on the PCR reads, yielding one entry per CDR3 protein. Of 600,000 to 700,000 distinct CDR3 sequences listed, about an eighth are singletons. This specimen consisted of PBMCs, obtained before TCRalphabeta/CD19-depleted stem cell transplant. This sequence was found in a girl aged 2 to 10 with congenital amegakaryocytic thrombocytopenia, due to receive a stem cell transplant. V usage is TRBV5-1 and J usage is TRBJ2-1; no firm D call. CDR3 DNA: TGCGCCAGCAGCTTAGATATTGCCTACAATGAGCAGTTCTTC. It codes for CASSLDIAYNEQFF.